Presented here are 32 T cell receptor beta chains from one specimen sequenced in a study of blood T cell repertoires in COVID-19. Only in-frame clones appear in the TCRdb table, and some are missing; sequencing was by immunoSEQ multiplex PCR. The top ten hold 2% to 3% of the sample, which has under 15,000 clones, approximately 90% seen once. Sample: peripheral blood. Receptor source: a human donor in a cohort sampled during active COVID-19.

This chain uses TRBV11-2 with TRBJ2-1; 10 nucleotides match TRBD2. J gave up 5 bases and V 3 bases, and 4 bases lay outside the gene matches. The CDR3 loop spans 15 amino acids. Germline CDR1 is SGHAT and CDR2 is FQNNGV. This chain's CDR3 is CASSFQAGGHNEQFF. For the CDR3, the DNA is TGTGCCAGCAGCTTCCAAGCGGGGGGGCACAATGAGCAGTTCTTC. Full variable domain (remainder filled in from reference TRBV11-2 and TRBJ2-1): EAGVAQSPRYKIIEKRQSVAFWCNPISGHATLYWYQQILGQGPKLLIQFQNNGVVDDSQLPKDRFSAERLKGVDSTLKIQPAKLEDSAVYLCASSFQAGGHNEQFFGPGTRLTVL.

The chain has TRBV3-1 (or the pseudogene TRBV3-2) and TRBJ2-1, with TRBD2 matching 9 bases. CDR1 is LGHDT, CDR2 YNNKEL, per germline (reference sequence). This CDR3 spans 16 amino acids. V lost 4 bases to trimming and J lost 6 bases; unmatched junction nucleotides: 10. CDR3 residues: CASSPRTAGGLNEQFF. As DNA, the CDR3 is TGTGCCAGCAGCCCCAGGACGGCGGGGGGGCTCAATGAGCAGTTCTTC.

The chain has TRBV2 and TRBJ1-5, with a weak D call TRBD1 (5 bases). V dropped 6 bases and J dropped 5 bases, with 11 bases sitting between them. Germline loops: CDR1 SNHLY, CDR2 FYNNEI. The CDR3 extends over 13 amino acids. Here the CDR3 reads CASRVRVDQPQHF. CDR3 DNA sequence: TGTGCCAGCAGGGTCAGGGTCGATCAGCCCCAGCATTTT.

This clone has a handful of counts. This chain's CDR3 is CASSLGKGGETQYF. The CDR3 DNA follows: TGTGCCAGCAGCTTAGGGAAGGGCGGGGAGACCCAGTACTTC. This chain links TRBV7-2 with TRBJ2-5; possible D gene TRBD2, 5 bases. The CDR3 totals 14 residues. Germline lookup yields CDR1 SGHTA and CDR2 FQGNSA. Between the trimmed V and J ends, which lost 1 base and 5 bases, there was a span of 11 bases.

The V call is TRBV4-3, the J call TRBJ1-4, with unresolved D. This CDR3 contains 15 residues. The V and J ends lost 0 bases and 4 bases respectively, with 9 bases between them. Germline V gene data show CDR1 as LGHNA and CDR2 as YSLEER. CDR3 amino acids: CASSQERRFNEKLFF. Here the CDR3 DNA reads TGCGCCAGCAGCCAAGAGCGGCGTTTTAATGAAAAACTGTTTTTT.

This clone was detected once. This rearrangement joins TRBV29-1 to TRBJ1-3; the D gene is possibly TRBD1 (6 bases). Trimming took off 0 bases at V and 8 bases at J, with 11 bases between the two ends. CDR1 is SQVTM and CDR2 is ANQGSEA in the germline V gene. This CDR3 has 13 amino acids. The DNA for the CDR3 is TGCAGCGTTGAAGATCCGTCAGGGGACACCATATATTTT. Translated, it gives CSVEDPSGDTIYF.

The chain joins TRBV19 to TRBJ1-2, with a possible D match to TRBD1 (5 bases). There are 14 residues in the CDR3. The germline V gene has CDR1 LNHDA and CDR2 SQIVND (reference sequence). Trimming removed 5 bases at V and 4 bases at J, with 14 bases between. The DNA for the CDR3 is TGTGCCAGTAGTCCCTCGCAGGGCGCCTATGGCTACACCTTC. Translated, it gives CASSPSQGAYGYTF.

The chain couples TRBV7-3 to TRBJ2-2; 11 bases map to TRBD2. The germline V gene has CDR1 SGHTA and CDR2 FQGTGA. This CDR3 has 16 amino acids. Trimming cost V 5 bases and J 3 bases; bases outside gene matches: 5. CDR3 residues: CASSPLAGGYTGELFF. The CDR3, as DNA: TGTGCCAGCAGCCCCCTAGCGGGGGGCTACACCGGGGAGCTGTTTTTT.

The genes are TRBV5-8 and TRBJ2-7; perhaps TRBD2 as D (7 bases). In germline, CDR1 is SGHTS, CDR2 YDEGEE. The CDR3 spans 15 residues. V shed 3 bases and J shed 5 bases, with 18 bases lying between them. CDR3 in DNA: TGTGCCAGCAGCTATGCACCTGGGGGGGCGGACGAGCAGTACTTC. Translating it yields CASSYAPGGADEQYF.

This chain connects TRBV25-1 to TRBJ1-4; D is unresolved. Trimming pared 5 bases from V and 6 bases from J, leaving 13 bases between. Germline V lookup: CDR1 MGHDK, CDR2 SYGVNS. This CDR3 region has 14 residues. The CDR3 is CASSLPTGDEKLFF. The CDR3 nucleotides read TGTGCCAGCAGTCTACCGACTGGCGATGAAAAACTGTTTTTT.

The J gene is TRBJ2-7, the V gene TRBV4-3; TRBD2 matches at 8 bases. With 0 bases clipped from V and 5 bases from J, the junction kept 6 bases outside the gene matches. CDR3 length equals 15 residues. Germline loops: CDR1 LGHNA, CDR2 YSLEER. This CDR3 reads CASSQDRGGVDEQYF. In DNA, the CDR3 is TGCGCCAGCAGCCAAGATCGGGGGGGAGTCGACGAGCAGTACTTC.

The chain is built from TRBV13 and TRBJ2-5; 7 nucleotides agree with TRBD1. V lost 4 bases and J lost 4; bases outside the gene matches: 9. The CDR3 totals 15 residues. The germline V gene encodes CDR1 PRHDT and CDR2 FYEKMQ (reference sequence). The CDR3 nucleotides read TGTGCCAGCAGCTCTATTAAGACAGGGACAGAGACCCAGTACTTC. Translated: CASSSIKTGTETQYF.

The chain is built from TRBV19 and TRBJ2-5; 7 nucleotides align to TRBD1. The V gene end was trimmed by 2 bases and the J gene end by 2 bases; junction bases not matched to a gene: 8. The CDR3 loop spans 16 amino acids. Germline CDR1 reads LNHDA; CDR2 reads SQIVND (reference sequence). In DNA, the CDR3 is TGTGCCAGTAGTATATCGGGACAGCGTTTTCAAGAGACCCAGTACTTC. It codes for CASSISGQRFQETQYF.

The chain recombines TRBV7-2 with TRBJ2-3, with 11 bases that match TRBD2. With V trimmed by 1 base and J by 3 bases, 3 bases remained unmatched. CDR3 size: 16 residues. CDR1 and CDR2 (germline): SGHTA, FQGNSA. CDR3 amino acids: CASSLGLAGGTDTQYF. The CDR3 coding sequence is TGTGCCAGCAGCTTAGGGCTAGCGGGGGGTACAGATACGCAGTATTTT.

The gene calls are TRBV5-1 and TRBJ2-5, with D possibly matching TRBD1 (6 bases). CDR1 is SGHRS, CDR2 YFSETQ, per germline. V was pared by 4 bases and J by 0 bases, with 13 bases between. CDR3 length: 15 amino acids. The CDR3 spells CASSIQGSYQETQYF. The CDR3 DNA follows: TGCGCCAGCAGCATACAGGGATCGTACCAAGAGACCCAGTACTTC.

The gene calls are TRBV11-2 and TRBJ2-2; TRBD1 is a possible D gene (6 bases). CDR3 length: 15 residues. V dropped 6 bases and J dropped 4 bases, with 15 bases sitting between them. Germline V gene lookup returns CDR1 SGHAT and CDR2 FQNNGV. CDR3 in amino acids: CASRGAGVGTGELFF. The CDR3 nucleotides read TGTGCCAGCAGGGGGGCAGGGGTCGGCACCGGGGAGCTGTTTTTT.

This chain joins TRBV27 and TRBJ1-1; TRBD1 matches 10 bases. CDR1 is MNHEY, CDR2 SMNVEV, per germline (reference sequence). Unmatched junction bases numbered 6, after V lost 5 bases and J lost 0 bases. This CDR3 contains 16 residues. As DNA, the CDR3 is TGTGCCAGCAGTCCGGGACAGGGGCAACTGAACACTGAAGCTTTCTTT. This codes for CASSPGQGQLNTEAFF.

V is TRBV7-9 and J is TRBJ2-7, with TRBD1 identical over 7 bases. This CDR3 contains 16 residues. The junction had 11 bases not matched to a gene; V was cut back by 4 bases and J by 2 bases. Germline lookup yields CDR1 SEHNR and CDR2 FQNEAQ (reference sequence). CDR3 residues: CASSSSTGVRTYEQYF. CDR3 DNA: TGTGCCAGCAGCTCAAGTACAGGGGTGAGGACCTACGAGCAGTACTTC.

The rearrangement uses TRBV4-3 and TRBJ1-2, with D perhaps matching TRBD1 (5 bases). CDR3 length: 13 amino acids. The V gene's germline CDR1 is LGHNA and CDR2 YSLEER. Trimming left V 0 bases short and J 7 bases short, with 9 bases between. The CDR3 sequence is CASSQDLGGGYTF. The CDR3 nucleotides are TGCGCCAGCAGCCAAGATCTCGGGGGTGGCTACACCTTC.

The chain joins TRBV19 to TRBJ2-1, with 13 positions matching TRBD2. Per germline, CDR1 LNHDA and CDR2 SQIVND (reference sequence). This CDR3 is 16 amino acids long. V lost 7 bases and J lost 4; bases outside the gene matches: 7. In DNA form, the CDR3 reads TGTGCCAGTACTGTGACTAGCGGGGGGAGGTACAATGAGCAGTTCTTC. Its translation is CASTVTSGGRYNEQFF.

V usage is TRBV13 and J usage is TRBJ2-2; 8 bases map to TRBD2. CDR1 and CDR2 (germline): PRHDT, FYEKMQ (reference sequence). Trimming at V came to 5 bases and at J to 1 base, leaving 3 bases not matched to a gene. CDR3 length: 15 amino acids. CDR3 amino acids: CASSHSGENTGELFF. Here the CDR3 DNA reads TGTGCCAGCAGCCATAGCGGGGAGAACACCGGGGAGCTGTTTTTT.

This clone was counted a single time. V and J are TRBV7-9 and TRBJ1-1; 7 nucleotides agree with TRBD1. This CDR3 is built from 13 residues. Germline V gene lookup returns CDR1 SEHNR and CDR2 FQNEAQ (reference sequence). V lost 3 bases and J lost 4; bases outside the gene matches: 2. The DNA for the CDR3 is TGTGCCAGCAGCTTGCAGGGGGGCACTGAAGCTTTCTTT. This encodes CASSLQGGTEAFF.

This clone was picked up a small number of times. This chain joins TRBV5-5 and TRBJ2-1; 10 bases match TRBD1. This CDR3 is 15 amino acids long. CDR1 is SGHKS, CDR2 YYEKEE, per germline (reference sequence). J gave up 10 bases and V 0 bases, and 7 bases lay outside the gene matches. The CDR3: CASSLEGQGVGEQFF. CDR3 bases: TGTGCCAGCAGCTTGGAAGGACAGGGGGTAGGAGAGCAGTTCTTC. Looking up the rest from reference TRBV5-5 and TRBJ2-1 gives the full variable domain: DAGVTQSPTHLIKTRGQQVTLRCSPISGHKSVSWYQQVLGQGPQFIFQYYEKEERGRGNFPDRFSARQFPNYSSELNVNALLLGDSALYLCASSLEGQGVGEQFFGPGTRLTVL.

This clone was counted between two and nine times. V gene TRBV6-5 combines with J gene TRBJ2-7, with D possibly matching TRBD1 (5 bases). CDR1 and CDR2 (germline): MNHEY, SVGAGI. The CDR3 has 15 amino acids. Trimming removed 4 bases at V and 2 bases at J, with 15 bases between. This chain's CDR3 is CASSSPRRGAYEQYF. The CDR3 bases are TGTGCCAGCAGTTCGCCAAGAAGGGGTGCCTACGAGCAGTACTTC.

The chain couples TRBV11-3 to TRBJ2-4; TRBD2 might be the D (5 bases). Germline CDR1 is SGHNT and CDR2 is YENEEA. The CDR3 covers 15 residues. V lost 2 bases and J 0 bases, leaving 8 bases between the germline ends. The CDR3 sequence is CASSLTGIAKNIQYF. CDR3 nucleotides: TGTGCCAGCAGCTTAACGGGAATAGCCAAAAACATTCAGTACTTC.

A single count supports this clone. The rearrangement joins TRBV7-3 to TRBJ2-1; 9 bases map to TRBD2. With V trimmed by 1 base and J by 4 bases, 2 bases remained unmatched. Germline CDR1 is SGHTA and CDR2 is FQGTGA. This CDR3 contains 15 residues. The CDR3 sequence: CASSLIAGAYNEQFF. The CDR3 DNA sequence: TGTGCCAGCAGCTTAATAGCGGGAGCATACAATGAGCAGTTCTTC.

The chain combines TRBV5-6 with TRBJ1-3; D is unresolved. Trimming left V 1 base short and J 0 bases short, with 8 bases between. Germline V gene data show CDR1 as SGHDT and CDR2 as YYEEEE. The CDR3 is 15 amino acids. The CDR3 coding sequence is TGTGCCAGCAGCTTGTTGGGAGTCTCTGGAAACACCATATATTTT. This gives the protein CASSLLGVSGNTIYF.

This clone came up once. CDR3 sequence (DNA): TGTGCCAGCAGCAAAGAGGAGGGCGGAGCTAGCACAGATACGCAGTATTTT. Its translation: CASSKEEGGASTDTQYF. This chain joins TRBV21-1 and TRBJ2-3; the table gives TRBD2 as D, unverified against the DNA. TRBV21-1 is recorded as a pseudogene. The CDR3 runs to 17 residues.

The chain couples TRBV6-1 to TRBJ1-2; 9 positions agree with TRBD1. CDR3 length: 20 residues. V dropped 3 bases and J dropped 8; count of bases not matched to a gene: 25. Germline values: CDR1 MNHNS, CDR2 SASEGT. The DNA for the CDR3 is TGTGCCAGCAGTGACGGGACAGGGTTTCCCCTCCAAAGTAGCTATGTCGGCTACACCTTC. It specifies CASSDGTGFPLQSSYVGYTF.

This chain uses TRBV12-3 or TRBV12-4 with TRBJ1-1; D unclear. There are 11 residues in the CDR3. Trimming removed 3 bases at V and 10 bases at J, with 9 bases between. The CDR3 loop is CASSFASGAFF. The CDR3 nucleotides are TGTGCCAGCAGTTTCGCGAGCGGAGCTTTCTTT.

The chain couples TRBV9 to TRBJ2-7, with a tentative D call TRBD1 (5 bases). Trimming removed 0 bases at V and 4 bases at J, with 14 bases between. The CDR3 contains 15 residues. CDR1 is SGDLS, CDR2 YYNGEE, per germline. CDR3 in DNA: TGTGCCAGCAGCGTAGGAGGCCTTCAGGGTTACGAGCAGTACTTC. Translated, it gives CASSVGGLQGYEQYF.

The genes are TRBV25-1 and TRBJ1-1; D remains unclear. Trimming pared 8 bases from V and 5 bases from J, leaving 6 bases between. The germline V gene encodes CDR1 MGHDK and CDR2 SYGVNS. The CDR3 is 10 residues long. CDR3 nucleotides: TGTGCCAGCGGAGAGACTGAAGCTTTCTTT. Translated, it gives CASGETEAFF.